These 9 T cell receptor beta chains were sequenced from one sample in a study of a mutant IDH1 vaccine in newly diagnosed glioma. Time point: week 35, safety follow-up. Vaccinated patients received 300 ug of mutant IDH1 20-mer peptide per dose, with topical imiquimod. These receptors have no known antigen. Sequencing used immunoSEQ multiplex PCR; TCRdb keeps in-frame clones, though not all of them. The table lists approximately 50,000 clones, roughly nine tenths of them singletons, with 1.5% to 2% in the top ten. This specimen consisted of PBMCs, obtained from a glioma patient whose treatment included an IDH1 peptide vaccine. These receptors were obtained from a middle-aged man with glioma.

The V gene is TRBV7-8, the J gene TRBJ1-5; 7 bases map to TRBD1. The germline V gene encodes CDR1 SGHVS and CDR2 FQNEAQ. Losses at the gene ends were 3 bases for V and 5 bases for J; bases not matched to a gene: 13. The CDR3 is made up of 17 amino acids. The CDR3 sequence: CASSLQGQGVAHQPQHF. CDR3 in DNA: TGTGCCAGCAGCTTGCAGGGGCAGGGGGTAGCCCATCAGCCCCAGCATTTT.

This chain uses TRBV5-5 with TRBJ1-1; the D gene is possibly TRBD1 (6 bases). V lost 1 base and J lost 4, with 20 bases in between. The CDR3 contains 17 residues. From germline, CDR1 is SGHKS and CDR2 YYEKEE (reference sequence). CDR3 protein: CASSLKAGVLLGTEAFF. CDR3 bases: TGTGCCAGCAGCTTGAAGGCAGGGGTCTTGTTGGGCACTGAAGCTTTCTTT.

The chain is built from TRBV11-2 and TRBJ2-7; D perhaps matches TRBD2 (6 bases). With 3 bases removed from V and 6 bases from J, the gap between germline ends came to 18 bases. The CDR3 runs 15 residues. The germline gives CDR1 SGHAT, CDR2 FQNNGV. The CDR3 is CASSLAGFASAEQYF. The CDR3 DNA follows: TGTGCCAGCAGCTTGGCGGGGTTCGCATCGGCCGAGCAGTACTTC. Filled out from reference TRBV11-2 and TRBJ2-7, the complete variable domain reads EAGVAQSPRYKIIEKRQSVAFWCNPISGHATLYWYQQILGQGPKLLIQFQNNGVVDDSQLPKDRFSAERLKGVDSTLKIQPAKLEDSAVYLCASSLAGFASAEQYFGPGTRLTVT.

CDR3 coding DNA: TGTGCCAGCAGCCAAGAGGTGCAGAATGAAAAACTGTTTTTT. This gives the protein CASSQEVQNEKLFF. This sequence joins TRBV4-2 and TRBJ1-4; D remains ambiguous. CDR1 and CDR2 (germline): LGHNA, YNFKEQ. The CDR3 spans 14 residues. V lost 0 bases and J 5 bases, leaving 7 bases between the germline ends.

CDR3 in DNA: TGTGCCAGCAATAAGATGGGACCCATGGAGACCCAGTACTTC. Protein sequence: CASNKMGPMETQYF. V and J are TRBV6-6 and TRBJ2-5; D may correspond to TRBD1 or TRBD2 (5 bases each). Trimming pared 7 bases from V and 5 bases from J, leaving 17 bases between. This CDR3 comprises 14 residues. Germline loops: CDR1 MNHNY, CDR2 SVGAGI (reference sequence).

The chain employs TRBV6-6 and TRBJ1-2; possible D gene TRBD1, 6 bases. Germline loops: CDR1 MNHNY, CDR2 SVGAGI (reference sequence). The CDR3 is made up of 15 amino acids. With 2 bases removed from V and 6 bases from J, the gap between germline ends came to 16 bases. CDR3 loop: CASSYGHGEGDGYTF. The DNA of the CDR3 is TGTGCCAGCAGTTACGGCCACGGGGAGGGGGATGGCTACACCTTC.

The genes are TRBV5-1 and TRBJ2-7; weak D call: TRBD2 (6 bases). Germline V gene data show CDR1 as SGHRS and CDR2 as YFSETQ. The CDR3 is 14 residues long. The ends were cut back, 4 bases at V and 3 bases at J, with 14 bases in the middle. The DNA of the CDR3 is TGCGCCAGCAGCCTCCTCGGGAGCCTCTACGAGCAGTACTTC. It encodes CASSLLGSLYEQYF.

V is TRBV7-2 and J is TRBJ2-4; D gene unclear. The CDR3 is made up of 17 amino acids. Germline CDR1 SGHTA, CDR2 FQGNSA. Trimming removed 0 bases at V and 0 bases at J, with 12 bases between. The CDR3 reads CASSLANRRLAKNIQYF. CDR3 nucleotide sequence: TGTGCCAGCAGCTTAGCGAATCGCAGACTAGCCAAAAACATTCAGTACTTC. Full variable domain (missing parts from reference TRBV7-2 and TRBJ2-4): GAGVSQSPSNKVTEKGKDVELRCDPISGHTALYWYRQSLGQGLEFLIYFQGNSAPDKSGLPSDRFSAERTGGSVSTLTIQRTQQEDSAVYLCASSLANRRLAKNIQYFGAGTRLSVL.

This clone was seen a few times. In DNA, the CDR3 is TGTGCCAGCAGCTCCTACCGGACAGGGGGCGGCTACACCTTC. It yields the protein CASSSYRTGGGYTF. This sequence joins TRBV7-2 and TRBJ1-2; 11 bases fit TRBD1. Trimming at V came to 4 bases and at J to 8 bases, leaving 6 bases not matched to a gene. The CDR3 spans 14 residues. Germline-derived CDR1 and CDR2 are SGHTA and FQGNSA.